The clone carrying this TCR beta chain was found once. CDR1 is LGHDT, CDR2 YNNKEL, per germline (reference sequence). The V gene lost 8 bases and the J gene lost 4 bases, with 18 bases spanning the gap. The CDR3 contains 14 residues. Assay: immunoSEQ multiplex PCR; the TCRdb copy retains only in-frame clones and omits some. The data hold around 180,000 clones, with 83% observed a single time. The entry originates in a study of blood T cell repertoires in COVID-19. The chain recombines TRBV3-1 (or the pseudogene TRBV3-2) with TRBJ2-7, with D possibly matching TRBD1 (6 bases). This TCR was recovered from a human donor in a cohort sampled during active COVID-19. The sequencing sample was made of peripheral blood. Here the CDR3 DNA reads TGTGCCAGCGGTACGACAGGAGGAGGATACGAGCAGTACTTC. Residues: CASGTTGGGYEQYF.